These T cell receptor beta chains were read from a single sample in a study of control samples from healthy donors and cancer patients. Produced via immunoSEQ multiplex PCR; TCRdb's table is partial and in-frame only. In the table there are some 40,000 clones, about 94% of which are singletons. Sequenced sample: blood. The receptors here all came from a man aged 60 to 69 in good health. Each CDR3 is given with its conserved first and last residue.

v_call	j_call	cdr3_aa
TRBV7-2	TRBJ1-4	CASSGPIRGKDEKLFF
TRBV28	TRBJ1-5	CASSFRGRRNQPQHF
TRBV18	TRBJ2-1	CASSARLAAYEQFF
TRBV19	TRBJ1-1	CASRKGLVNTEAFF
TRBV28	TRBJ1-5	CASSFLGREQPQHF
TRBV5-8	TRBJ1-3	CASSFGALENTIYF
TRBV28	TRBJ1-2	CASSSTGHYGYTF
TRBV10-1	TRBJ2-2	CASSRDRSSNAGELFF
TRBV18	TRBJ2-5	CASSPLEETQYF
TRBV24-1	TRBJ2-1	CATSDYTRQGRNEQFF
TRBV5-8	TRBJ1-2	CASSLSATGRIDYGYTF
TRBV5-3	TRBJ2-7	CARGMGTYEQYF
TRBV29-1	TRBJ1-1	CSVPPNDMRGVTEAFF
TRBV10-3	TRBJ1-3	CAISLDRGGDTIYF
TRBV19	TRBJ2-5	CASSIRGRWETQYF
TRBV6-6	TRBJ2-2	CASNKPGDSNGELFF
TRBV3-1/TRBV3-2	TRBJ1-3	CASSQDPRDVAGNTIYF
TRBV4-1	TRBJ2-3	CASSLSASRTDTQYF
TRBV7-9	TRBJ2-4	CASSTRRGQGNIQYF
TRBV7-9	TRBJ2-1	CASSLALGNFDNEQFF
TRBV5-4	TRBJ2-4	CASSLGVAGGQNIQYF
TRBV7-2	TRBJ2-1	CASSLALAGGADEQFF
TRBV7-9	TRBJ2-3	CASSLDPLDTQYF
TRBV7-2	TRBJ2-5	CASSLEGWKTQYF
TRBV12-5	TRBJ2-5	CASGPFGGVETQYF
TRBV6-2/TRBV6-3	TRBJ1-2	CASSPGTSYGYTF
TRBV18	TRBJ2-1	CASSQLAASYNEQFF
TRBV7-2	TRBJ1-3	CASSQQLSGNTIYF
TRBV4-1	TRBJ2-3	CASRGGVGGDTQYF
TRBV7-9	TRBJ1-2	CASSTSRSYTF
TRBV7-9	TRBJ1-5	CASSLVETGANQPQHF
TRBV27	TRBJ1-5	CASSWGGSNQPQHF